This TCR beta chain was recorded in a study of blood T cell repertoires in COVID-19. Using immunoSEQ multiplex PCR, the repertoire was profiled, and TCRdb retains in-frame clones only, with some absent. The sample carries 83,000 or so clones, around 80% recorded once. The CDR3 consists of 19 residues. V dropped 4 bases and J dropped 0; count of bases not matched to a gene: 15. CDR1 is SGHNT and CDR2 is YYREEE in the germline V gene (reference sequence). The rearrangement uses TRBV5-4 and TRBJ2-3; 9 nucleotides agree with TRBD2. The sample consisted of peripheral blood. The TCR was taken from a human donor in a cohort sampled during active COVID-19. The CDR3 nucleotides read TGTGCCAGCAGCGTAGCCGGGACTAGCATAGGTGCTAGCACAGATACGCAGTATTTT. Residues: CASSVAGTSIGASTDTQYF.